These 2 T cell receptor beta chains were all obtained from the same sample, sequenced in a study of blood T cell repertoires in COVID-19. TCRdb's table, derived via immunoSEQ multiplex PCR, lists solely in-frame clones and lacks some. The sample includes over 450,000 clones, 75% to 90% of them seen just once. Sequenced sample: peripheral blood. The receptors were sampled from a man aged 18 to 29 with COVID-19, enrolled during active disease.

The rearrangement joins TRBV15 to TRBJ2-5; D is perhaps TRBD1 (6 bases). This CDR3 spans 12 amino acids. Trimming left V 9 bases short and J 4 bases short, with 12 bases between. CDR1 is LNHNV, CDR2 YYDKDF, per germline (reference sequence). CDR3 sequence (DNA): TGTGCCACGAGGGACATCGCAGAGACCCAGTACTTC. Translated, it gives CATRDIAETQYF.

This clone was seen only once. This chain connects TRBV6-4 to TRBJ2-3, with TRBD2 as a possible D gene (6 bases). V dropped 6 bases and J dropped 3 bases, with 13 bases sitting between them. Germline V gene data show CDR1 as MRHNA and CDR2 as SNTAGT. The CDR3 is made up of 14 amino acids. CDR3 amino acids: CASRGGIGTDTQYF. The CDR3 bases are TGTGCCAGCAGAGGAGGGATAGGAACAGATACGCAGTATTTT.